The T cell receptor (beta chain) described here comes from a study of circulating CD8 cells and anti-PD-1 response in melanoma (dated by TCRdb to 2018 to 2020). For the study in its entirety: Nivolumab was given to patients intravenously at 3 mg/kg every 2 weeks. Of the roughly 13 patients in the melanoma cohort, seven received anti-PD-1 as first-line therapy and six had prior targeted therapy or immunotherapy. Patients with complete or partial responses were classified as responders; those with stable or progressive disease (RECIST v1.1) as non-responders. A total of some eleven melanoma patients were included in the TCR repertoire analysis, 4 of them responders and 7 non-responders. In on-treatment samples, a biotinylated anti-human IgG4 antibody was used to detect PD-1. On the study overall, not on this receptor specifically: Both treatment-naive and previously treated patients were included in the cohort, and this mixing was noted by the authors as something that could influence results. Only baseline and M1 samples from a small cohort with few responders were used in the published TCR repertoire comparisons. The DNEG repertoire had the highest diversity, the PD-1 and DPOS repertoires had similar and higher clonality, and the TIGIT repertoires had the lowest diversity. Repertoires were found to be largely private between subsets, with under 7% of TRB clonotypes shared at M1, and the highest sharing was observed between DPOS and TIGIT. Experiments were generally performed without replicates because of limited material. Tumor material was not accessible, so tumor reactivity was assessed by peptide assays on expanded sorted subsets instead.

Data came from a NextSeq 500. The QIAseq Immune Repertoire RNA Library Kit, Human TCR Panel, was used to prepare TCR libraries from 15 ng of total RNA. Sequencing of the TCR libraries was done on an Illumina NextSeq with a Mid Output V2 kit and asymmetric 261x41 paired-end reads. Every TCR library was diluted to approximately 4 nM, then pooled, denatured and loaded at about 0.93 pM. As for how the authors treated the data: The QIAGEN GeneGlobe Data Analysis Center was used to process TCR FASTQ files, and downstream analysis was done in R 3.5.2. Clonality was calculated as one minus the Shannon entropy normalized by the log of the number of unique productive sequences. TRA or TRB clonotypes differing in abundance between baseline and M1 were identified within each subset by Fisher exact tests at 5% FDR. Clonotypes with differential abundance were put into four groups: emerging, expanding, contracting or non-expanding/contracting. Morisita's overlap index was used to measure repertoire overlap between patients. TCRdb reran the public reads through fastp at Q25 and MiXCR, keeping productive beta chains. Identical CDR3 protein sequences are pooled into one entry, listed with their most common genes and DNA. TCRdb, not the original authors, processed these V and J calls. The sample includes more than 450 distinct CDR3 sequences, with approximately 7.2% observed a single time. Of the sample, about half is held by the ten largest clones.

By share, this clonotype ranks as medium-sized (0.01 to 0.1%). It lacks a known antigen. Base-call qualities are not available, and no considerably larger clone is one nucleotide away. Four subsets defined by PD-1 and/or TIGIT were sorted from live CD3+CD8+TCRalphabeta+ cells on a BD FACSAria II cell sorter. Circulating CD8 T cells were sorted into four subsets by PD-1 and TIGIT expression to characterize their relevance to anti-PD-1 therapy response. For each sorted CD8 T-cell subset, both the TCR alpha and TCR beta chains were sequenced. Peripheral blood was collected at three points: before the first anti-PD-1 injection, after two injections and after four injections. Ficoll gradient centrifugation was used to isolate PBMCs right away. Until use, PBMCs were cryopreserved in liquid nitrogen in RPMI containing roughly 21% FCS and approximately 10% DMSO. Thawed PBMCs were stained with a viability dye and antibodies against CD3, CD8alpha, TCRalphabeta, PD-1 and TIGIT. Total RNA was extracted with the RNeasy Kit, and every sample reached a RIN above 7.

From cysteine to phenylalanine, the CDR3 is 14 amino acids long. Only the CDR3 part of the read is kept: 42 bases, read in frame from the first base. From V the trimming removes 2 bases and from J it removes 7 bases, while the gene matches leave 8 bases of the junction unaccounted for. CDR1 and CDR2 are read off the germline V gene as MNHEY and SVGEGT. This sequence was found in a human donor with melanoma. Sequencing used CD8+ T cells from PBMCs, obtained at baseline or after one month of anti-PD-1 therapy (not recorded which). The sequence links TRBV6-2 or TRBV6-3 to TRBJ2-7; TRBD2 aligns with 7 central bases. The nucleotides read TGTGCCAGCAGTTACAACGCGGGAGCAGGTGAGCAGTACTTC. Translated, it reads CASSYNAGAGEQYF.